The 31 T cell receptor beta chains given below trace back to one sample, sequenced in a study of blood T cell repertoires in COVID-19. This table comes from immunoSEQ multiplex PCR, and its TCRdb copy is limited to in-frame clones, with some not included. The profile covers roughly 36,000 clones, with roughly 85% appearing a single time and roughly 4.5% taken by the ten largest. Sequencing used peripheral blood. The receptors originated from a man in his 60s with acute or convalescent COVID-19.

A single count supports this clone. CDR3 nucleotides: TGTGCCAGCAGTTACGTATCCGGCACAGATACGCAGTATTTT. Translating gives CASSYVSGTDTQYF. V usage is TRBV6-2 or TRBV6-3 and J usage is TRBJ2-3; D not resolved. Germline CDR1 reads MNHEY; CDR2 reads SVGEGT. V gave up 2 bases and J gave up 1 base, with 7 bases separating them. This CDR3 contains 14 residues.

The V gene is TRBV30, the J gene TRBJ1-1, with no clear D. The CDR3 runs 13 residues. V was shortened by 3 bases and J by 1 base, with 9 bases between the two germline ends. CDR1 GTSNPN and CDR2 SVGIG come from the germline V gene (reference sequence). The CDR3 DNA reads TGTGCCTGGAGCCACTCCGGGAACACTGAAGCTTTCTTT. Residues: CAWSHSGNTEAFF.

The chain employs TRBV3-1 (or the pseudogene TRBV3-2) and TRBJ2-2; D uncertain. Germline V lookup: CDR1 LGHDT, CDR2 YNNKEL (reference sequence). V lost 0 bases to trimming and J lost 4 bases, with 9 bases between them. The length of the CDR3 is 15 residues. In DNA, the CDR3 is TGTGCCAGCAGCCAAGATCTTGGCGGCACCGGGGAGCTGTTTTTT. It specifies CASSQDLGGTGELFF.

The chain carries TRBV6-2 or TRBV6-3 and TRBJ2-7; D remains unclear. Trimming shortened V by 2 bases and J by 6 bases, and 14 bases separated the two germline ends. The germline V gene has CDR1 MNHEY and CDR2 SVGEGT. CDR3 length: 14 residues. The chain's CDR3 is CASSYMTPLGEQYF. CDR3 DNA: TGTGCCAGCAGTTACATGACACCCCTCGGCGAGCAGTACTTC.

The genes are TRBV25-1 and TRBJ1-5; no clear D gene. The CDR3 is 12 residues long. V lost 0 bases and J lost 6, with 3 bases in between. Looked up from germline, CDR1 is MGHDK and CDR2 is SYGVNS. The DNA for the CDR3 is TGTGCCAGCAGTGAATACGGTCAGCCCCAGCATTTT. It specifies CASSEYGQPQHF.

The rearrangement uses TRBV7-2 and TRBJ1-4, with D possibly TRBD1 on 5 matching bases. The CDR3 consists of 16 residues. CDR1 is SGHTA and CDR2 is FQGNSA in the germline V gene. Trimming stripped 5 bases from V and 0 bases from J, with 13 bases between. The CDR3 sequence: CASSPDSPSTNEKLFF. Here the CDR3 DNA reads TGTGCCAGCAGCCCAGACAGTCCGTCAACTAATGAAAAACTGTTTTTT. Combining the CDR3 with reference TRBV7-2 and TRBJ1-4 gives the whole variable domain GAGVSQSPSNKVTEKGKDVELRCDPISGHTALYWYRQSLGQGLEFLIYFQGNSAPDKSGLPSDRFSAERTGGSVSTLTIQRTQQEDSAVYLCASSPDSPSTNEKLFFGSGTQLSVL.

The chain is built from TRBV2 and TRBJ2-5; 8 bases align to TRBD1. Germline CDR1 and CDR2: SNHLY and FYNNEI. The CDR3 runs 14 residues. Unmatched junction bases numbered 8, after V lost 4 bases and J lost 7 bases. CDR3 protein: CASSGSWQGATQYF. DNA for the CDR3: TGTGCCAGCAGTGGCAGTTGGCAGGGGGCGACCCAGTACTTC.

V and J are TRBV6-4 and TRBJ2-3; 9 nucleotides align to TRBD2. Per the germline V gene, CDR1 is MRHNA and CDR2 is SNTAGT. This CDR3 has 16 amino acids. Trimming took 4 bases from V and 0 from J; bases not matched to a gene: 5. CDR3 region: CASSAGLATSTDTQYF. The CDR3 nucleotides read TGTGCCAGCAGTGCCGGACTAGCGACTAGCACAGATACGCAGTATTTT.

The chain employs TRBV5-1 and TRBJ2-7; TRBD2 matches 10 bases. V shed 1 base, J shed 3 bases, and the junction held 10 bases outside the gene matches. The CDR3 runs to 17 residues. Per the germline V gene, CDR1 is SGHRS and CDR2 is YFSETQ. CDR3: CASSLLGSGGIGYEQYF. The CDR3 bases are TGCGCCAGCAGCTTGCTTGGTAGCGGGGGGATCGGCTACGAGCAGTACTTC.

The CDR3 loop is CAISETRNTEAFF. DNA of the CDR3: TGTGCCATCAGTGAGACCAGGAACACTGAAGCTTTCTTT. The chain recombines TRBV10-3 with TRBJ1-1; D unresolved. Germline lookup yields CDR1 ENHRY and CDR2 SYGVKD. With 2 bases removed from V and 1 base from J, the gap between germline ends came to 5 bases. The CDR3 consists of 13 residues.

The CDR3 loop reads CAISEGGRTQSTDTQYF. As DNA, the CDR3 is TGTGCCATCAGTGAGGGAGGGAGGACGCAGAGCACAGATACGCAGTATTTT. V usage is TRBV10-3 and J usage is TRBJ2-3; TRBD2 is a possible D gene (6 bases). CDR1 is ENHRY, CDR2 SYGVKD, per germline. The CDR3 consists of 17 residues. V lost 2 bases and J lost 0, with 15 bases in between.

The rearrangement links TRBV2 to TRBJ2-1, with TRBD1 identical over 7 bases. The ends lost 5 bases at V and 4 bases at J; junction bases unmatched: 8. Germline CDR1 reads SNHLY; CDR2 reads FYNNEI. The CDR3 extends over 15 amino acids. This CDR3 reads CASSPNRGRYNEQFF. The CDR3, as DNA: TGTGCCAGCAGTCCTAACAGGGGCAGGTACAATGAGCAGTTCTTC.

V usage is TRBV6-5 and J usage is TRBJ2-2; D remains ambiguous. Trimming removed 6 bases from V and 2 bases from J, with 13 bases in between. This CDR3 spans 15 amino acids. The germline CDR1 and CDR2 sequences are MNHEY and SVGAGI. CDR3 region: CASRPIGFNTGELFF. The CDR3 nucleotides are TGTGCCAGCAGACCGATCGGGTTCAACACCGGGGAGCTGTTTTTT.

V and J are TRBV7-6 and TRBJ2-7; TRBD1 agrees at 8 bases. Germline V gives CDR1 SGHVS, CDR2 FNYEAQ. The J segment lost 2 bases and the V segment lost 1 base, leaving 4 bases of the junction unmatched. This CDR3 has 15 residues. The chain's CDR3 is CASSLGATGAYEQYF. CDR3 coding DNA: TGTGCCAGCAGCTTAGGAGCGACAGGGGCCTACGAGCAGTACTTC. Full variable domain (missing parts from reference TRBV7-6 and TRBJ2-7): GAGVSQSPRYKVTKRGQDVALRCDPISGHVSLYWYRQALGQGPEFLTYFNYEAQQDKSGLPNDRFSAERPEGSISTLTIQRTEQRDSAMYRCASSLGATGAYEQYFGPGTRLTVT.

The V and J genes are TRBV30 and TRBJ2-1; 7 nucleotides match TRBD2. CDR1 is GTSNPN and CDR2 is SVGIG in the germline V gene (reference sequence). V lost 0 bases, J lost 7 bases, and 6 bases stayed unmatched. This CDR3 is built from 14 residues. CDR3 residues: CAWSVIGGSNEQFF. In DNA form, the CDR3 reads TGTGCCTGGAGTGTTATCGGCGGGAGTAATGAGCAGTTCTTC. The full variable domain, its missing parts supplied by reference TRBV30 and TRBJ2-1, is SQTIHQWPATLVQPVGSPLSLECTVEGTSNPNLYWYRQAAGRGLQLLFYSVGIGQISSEVPQNLSASRPQDRQFILSSKKLLLSDSGFYLCAWSVIGGSNEQFFGPGTRLTVL.

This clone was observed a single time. CDR3: CSVAGTSLVTGEQYF. The CDR3 bases are TGCAGCGTTGCGGGGACTAGCTTAGTAACGGGCGAGCAGTACTTC. V and J are TRBV29-1 and TRBJ2-7; 9 bases match TRBD2. Germline lookup yields CDR1 SQVTM and CDR2 ANQGSEA. J was trimmed by 6 bases and V by 4 bases; bases with no gene match: 13. This CDR3 has 15 residues.

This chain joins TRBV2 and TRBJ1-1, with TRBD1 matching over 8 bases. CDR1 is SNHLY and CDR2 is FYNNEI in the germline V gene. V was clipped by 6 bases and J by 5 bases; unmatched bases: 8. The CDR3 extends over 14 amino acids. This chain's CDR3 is CASSTGGGQTEAFF. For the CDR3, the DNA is TGTGCCAGCAGCACAGGGGGGGGGCAAACTGAAGCTTTCTTT.

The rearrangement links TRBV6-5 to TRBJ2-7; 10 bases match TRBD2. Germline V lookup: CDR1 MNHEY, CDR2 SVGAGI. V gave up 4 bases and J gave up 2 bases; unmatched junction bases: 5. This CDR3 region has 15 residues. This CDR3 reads CASSSPSGRAYEQYF. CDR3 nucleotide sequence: TGTGCCAGCAGTTCCCCAAGCGGGAGGGCCTACGAGCAGTACTTC.

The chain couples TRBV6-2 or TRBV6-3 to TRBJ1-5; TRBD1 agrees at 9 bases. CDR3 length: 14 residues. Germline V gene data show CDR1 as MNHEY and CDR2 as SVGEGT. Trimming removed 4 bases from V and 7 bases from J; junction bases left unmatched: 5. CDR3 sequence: CASSWDRVSQPQHF. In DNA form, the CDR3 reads TGTGCCAGCAGTTGGGACAGGGTGAGCCAGCCCCAGCATTTT.

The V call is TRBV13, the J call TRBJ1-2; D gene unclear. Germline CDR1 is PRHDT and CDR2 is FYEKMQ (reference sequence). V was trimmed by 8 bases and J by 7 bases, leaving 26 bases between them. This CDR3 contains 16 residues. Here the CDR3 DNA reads TGTGCCAGCGCACTTAACGCGCAAACCTCCGTGGTTGGCTACACCTTC. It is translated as CASALNAQTSVVGYTF.

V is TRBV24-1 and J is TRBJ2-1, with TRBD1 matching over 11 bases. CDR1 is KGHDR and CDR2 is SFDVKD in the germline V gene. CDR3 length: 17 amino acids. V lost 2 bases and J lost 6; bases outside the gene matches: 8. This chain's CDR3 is CATSDSTGTGGPNEQFF. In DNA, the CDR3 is TGTGCCACCAGTGATTCGACCGGGACAGGGGGACCCAATGAGCAGTTCTTC.

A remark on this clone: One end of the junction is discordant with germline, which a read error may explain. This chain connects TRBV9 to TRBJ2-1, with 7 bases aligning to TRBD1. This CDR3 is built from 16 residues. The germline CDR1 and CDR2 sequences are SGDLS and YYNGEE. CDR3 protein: CASSGGQHSSYNGQFF. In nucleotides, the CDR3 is TGTGCCAGCAGCGGGGGACAGCATAGCTCCTACAATGGGCAGTTCTTC.

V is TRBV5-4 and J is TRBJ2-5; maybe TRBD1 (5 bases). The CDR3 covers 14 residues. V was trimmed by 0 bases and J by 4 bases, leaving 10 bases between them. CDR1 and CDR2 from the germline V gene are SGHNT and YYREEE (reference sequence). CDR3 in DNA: TGTGCCAGCAGCTTGGGAGCAGGGATAGAGACCCAGTACTTC. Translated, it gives CASSLGAGIETQYF.

The CDR3 is CASSLSSGRLGEQYF. The CDR3 DNA is TGTGCCAGCAGCTTGTCTAGCGGGAGATTAGGCGAGCAGTACTTC. V usage is TRBV5-6 and J usage is TRBJ2-7; 10 bases align to TRBD2. CDR1 and CDR2 (germline): SGHDT, YYEEEE. This CDR3 comprises 15 residues. The V gene end was trimmed by 1 base and the J gene end by 6 bases; junction bases not matched to a gene: 7.

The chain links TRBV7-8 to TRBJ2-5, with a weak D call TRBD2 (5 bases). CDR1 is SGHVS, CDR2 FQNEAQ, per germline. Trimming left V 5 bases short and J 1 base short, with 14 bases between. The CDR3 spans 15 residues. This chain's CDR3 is CASSRSLGAQETQYF. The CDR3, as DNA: TGTGCCAGCAGCAGGTCACTAGGAGCCCAAGAGACCCAGTACTTC.

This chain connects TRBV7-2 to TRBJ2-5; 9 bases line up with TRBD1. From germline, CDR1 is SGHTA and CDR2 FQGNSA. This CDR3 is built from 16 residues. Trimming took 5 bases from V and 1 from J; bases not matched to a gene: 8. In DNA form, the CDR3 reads TGTGCCAGCAGCCACCGACAGGGGGTACCCCAAGAGACCCAGTACTTC. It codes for CASSHRQGVPQETQYF.

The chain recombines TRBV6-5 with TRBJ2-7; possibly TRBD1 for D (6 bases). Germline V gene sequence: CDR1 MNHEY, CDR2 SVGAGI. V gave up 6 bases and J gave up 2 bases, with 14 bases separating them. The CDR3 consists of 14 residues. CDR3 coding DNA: TGTGCCAGCAGCTCCCCGGACAGCACCTACGAGCAGTACTTC. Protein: CASSSPDSTYEQYF.

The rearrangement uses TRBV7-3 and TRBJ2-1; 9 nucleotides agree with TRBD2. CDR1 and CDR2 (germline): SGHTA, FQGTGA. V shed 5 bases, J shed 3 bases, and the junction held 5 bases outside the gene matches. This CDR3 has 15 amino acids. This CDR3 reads CASSRTSDGYNEQFF. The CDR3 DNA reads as TGTGCCAGCAGCCGGACTAGCGACGGCTACAATGAGCAGTTCTTC. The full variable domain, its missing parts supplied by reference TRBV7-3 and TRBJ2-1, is GAGVSQTPSNKVTEKGKYVELRCDPISGHTALYWYRQSLGQGPEFLIYFQGTGAADDSGLPNDRFFAVRPEGSVSTLKIQRTERGDSAVYLCASSRTSDGYNEQFFGPGTRLTVL.

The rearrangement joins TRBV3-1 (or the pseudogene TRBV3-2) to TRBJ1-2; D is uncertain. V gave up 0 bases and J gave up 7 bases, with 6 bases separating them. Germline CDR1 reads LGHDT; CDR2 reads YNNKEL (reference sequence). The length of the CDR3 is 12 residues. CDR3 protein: CASSQETGGYTF. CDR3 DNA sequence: TGTGCCAGCAGCCAAGAGACGGGTGGCTACACCTTC.

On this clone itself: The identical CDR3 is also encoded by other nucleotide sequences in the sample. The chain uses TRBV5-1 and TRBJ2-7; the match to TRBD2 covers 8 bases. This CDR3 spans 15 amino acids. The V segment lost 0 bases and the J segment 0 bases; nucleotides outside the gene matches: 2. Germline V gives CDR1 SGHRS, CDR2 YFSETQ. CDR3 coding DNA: TGCGCCAGCAGCTTGGTAAGCGGGAGCTCCTACGAGCAGTACTTC. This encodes CASSLVSGSSYEQYF.

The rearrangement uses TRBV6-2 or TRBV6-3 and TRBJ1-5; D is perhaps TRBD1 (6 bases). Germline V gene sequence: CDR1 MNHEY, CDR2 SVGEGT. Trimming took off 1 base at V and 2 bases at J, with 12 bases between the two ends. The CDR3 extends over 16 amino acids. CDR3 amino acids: CASSYYSRGRNQPQHF. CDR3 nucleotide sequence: TGTGCCAGCAGTTACTATTCCAGGGGTCGCAATCAGCCCCAGCATTTT.